A single sample is the source of the 16 T cell receptor beta chains below, sequenced in a study of human T cells and chemical hapten exposure. As for time point: healthy volunteer bleed at 6 weeks. Extraction yielded total RNA from whole blood (unfractionated). TCRdb used MiXCR to reprocess the RACE reads, holding one entry per CDR3 protein. Of some 65,000 distinct CDR3 sequences listed, around 6.1% were seen once; the top ten hold around 3.4%. Sequenced: whole blood. The receptors originated from a female donor in good health. Some clones in this sample may be carry-over from other donors' samples.

This clonotype occurred many times. The chain employs TRBV29-1 and TRBJ2-1, with no clear D. This CDR3 contains 11 residues. Germline V CDR1 and CDR2: SQVTM, ANQGSEA. V dropped 5 bases and J dropped 7 bases, with 9 bases sitting between them. DNA for the CDR3: TGCAGCGTTCCCGTGGTTAATGAGCAGTTCTTC. Translating it yields CSVPVVNEQFF.

This clonotype was found many times. The chain joins TRBV29-1 to TRBJ1-5, with 7 bases aligning to TRBD1. Looked up from germline, CDR1 is SQVTM and CDR2 is ANQGSEA. This CDR3 is built from 13 residues. V trimming: 5 bases; J trimming: 6 bases; junction bases outside the gene matches: 7. The CDR3 sequence is CSVRQGDGQPQHF. The CDR3 DNA sequence: TGCAGCGTTCGACAGGGAGACGGTCAGCCCCAGCATTTT.

This clonotype appeared many times. The CDR3 nucleotides read TGCAGTGCTAGAGCCCCCGTGGCGGGAGGGAACGAGCAGTACTTC. As protein: CSARAPVAGGNEQYF. The rearrangement links TRBV20-1 to TRBJ2-7; TRBD2 matches at 9 bases. Losses at the gene ends were 1 base for V and 5 bases for J; bases not matched to a gene: 9. CDR3 length equals 15 residues. Germline V gene sequence: CDR1 DFQATT, CDR2 SNEGSKA (reference sequence).

This clonotype appeared a few times. This chain links TRBV12-3 or TRBV12-4 with TRBJ2-3; TRBD2 aligns across 7 bases. The length of the CDR3 is 14 residues. Trimming removed 4 bases from V and 2 bases from J; junction bases left unmatched: 3. The CDR3 region has the DNA TGTGCCAGCAGTTGGGACTATCTCACAGATACGCAGTATTTT. This encodes CASSWDYLTDTQYF.

This clonotype was recorded a few times. CDR3: CSVAGDTGELFF. CDR3 in DNA: TGCAGCGTTGCGGGGGACACCGGGGAGCTGTTTTTT. The V gene is TRBV29-1, the J gene TRBJ2-2; possible D gene TRBD2, 6 bases. Germline V CDR1 and CDR2: SQVTM, ANQGSEA. Trimming removed 4 bases from V and 3 bases from J, with 6 bases in between. The CDR3 length is 12 residues.

There are a few counts of this clonotype. The chain is built from TRBV20-1 and TRBJ2-5, with 8 nucleotides matching TRBD1. In germline, CDR1 is DFQATT, CDR2 SNEGSKA (reference sequence). CDR3 length: 14 amino acids. The trim removed 6 bases at V and 5 bases at J, leaving 11 bases unmatched. CDR3 in amino acids: CSASWDRIDETQYF. The DNA for the CDR3 is TGCAGTGCCTCATGGGACAGGATCGACGAGACCCAGTACTTC.

The chain has TRBV6-2 or TRBV6-3 and TRBJ2-3; tentative D call: TRBD2 (5 bases). The V end lost 2 bases, the J end lost 5 bases, and 8 bases lay between the germline ends. Germline V gene data show CDR1 as MNHEY and CDR2 as SVGEGT. The CDR3 consists of 13 residues. The CDR3, as DNA: TGTGCCAGCAGTTACGCGGAGGTAGATACGCAGTATTTT. Its protein is CASSYAEVDTQYF.

Ten or more counts support this clonotype. The chain couples TRBV2 to TRBJ1-2; a weak D match, TRBD1 (5 bases). V lost 7 bases and J lost 3, with 12 bases in between. CDR3 length: 13 residues. CDR1 and CDR2 from the germline V gene are SNHLY and FYNNEI. CDR3 nucleotide sequence: TGTGCCAGCATGGGGGGGAACGACTATGGCTACACCTTC. Translation: CASMGGNDYGYTF.

This clonotype was seen at least ten times. The J gene is TRBJ2-7, the V gene TRBV2; D uncertain. Germline V gives CDR1 SNHLY, CDR2 FYNNEI. The CDR3 has 15 amino acids. The V gene lost 7 bases and the J gene lost 2 bases, with 18 bases spanning the gap. The CDR3 DNA sequence: TGTGCCAGCAACTCCCCCCGGGTGTACCCCTACGAGCAGTACTTC. Residues: CASNSPRVYPYEQYF. The full variable domain, rest sourced from reference TRBV2 and TRBJ2-7, is EPEVTQTPSHQVTQMGQEVILRCVPISNHLYFYWYRQILGQKVEFLVSFYNNEISEKSEIFDDQFSVERPDGSNFTLKIRSTKLEDSAMYFCASNSPRVYPYEQYFGPGTRLTVT.

This clonotype has at least ten counts. The chain uses TRBV7-2 and TRBJ2-1, with D hard to call. Germline V gene data show CDR1 as SGHTA and CDR2 as FQGNSA. CDR3 length equals 13 residues. V was cut by 5 bases and J by 8 bases, with 13 bases left in between. The CDR3 here is CASSGRSVDEQFF. In nucleotides, the CDR3 is TGTGCCAGCAGCGGAAGATCTGTGGATGAGCAGTTCTTC. The whole variable domain, filled in from reference TRBV7-2 and TRBJ2-1, reads GAGVSQSPSNKVTEKGKDVELRCDPISGHTALYWYRQSLGQGLEFLIYFQGNSAPDKSGLPSDRFSAERTGGSVSTLTIQRTQQEDSAVYLCASSGRSVDEQFFGPGTRLTVL.

This sequence joins TRBV7-9 and TRBJ1-2; TRBD1 might be the D (5 bases). The length of the CDR3 is 16 residues. Per the germline V gene, CDR1 is SEHNR and CDR2 is FQNEAQ (reference sequence). Between the trimmed V and J ends, which lost 0 bases and 7 bases, there was a span of 18 bases. CDR3 in amino acids: CASSLARGVGGFGYTF. For the CDR3, the DNA is TGTGCCAGCAGCTTAGCGCGGGGCGTCGGAGGTTTTGGCTACACCTTC.

This rearrangement joins TRBV5-4 to TRBJ1-1; 7 nucleotides line up with TRBD1. CDR3 length: 14 residues. Germline-derived CDR1 and CDR2 are SGHNT and YYREEE (reference sequence). Trimming removed 2 bases from V and 6 bases from J; junction bases left unmatched: 7. The CDR3 DNA reads TGTGCCAGCAGCTTACGGGACAGTCGGTCTGAAGCTTTCTTT. Translated: CASSLRDSRSEAFF.

The genes are TRBV30 and TRBJ1-3; D is uncertain. The CDR3 contains 11 residues. Germline values: CDR1 GTSNPN, CDR2 SVGIG (reference sequence). V gave up 3 bases and J gave up 8 bases, with 8 bases separating them. CDR3 DNA sequence: TGTGCCTGGAGAACCGAGCACACCATATATTTT. Translating it yields CAWRTEHTIYF.

This sequence joins TRBV7-3 and TRBJ2-7; 8 positions match TRBD2. J was trimmed by 6 bases and V by 5 bases; bases with no gene match: 12. Germline V gives CDR1 SGHTA, CDR2 FQGTGA. The CDR3 contains 15 residues. CDR3 DNA: TGTGCCAGCAGCCCCTTAGCGGGAACCTTCGCCGAGCAGTACTTC. This sequence encodes CASSPLAGTFAEQYF. The full variable domain, rest sourced from reference TRBV7-3 and TRBJ2-7, is GAGVSQTPSNKVTEKGKYVELRCDPISGHTALYWYRQSLGQGPEFLIYFQGTGAADDSGLPNDRFFAVRPEGSVSTLKIQRTERGDSAVYLCASSPLAGTFAEQYFGPGTRLTVT.

V is TRBV6-2 or TRBV6-3 and J is TRBJ2-1; 10 bases are shared with TRBD1. V lost 6 bases, J lost 7 bases, and 12 bases stayed unmatched. The germline gives CDR1 MNHEY, CDR2 SVGEGT. CDR3 size: 16 residues. CDR3 amino acids: CASRPQPGQGRNEQFF. CDR3 DNA: TGTGCCAGCAGGCCACAGCCGGGACAGGGGAGGAATGAGCAGTTCTTC.

The rearrangement joins TRBV20-1 to TRBJ2-3, with TRBD2 identical over 11 bases. This CDR3 contains 19 residues. Germline assignment: CDR1 DFQATT and CDR2 SNEGSKA (reference sequence). The V gene end was trimmed by 6 bases and the J gene end by 3 bases; junction bases not matched to a gene: 20. CDR3 sequence (DNA): TGCAGTGCCCCGAAGGGACCTAGCGGGAGGCACCCCGGGACAGATACGCAGTATTTT. Translation gives CSAPKGPSGRHPGTDTQYF.